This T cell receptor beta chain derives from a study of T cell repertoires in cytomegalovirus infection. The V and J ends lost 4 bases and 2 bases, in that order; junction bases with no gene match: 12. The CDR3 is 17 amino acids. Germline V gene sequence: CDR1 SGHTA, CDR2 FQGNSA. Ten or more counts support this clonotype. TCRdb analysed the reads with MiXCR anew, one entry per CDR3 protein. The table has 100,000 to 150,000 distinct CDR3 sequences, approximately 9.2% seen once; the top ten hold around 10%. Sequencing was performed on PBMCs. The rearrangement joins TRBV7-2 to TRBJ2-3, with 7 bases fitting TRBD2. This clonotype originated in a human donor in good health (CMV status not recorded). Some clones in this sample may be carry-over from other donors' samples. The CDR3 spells CASSSSNGGTYTDTQYF. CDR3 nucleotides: TGTGCCAGCAGCTCATCTAACGGGGGGACCTACACAGATACGCAGTATTTT.